The next 6 T cell receptor beta chains were all read from a single sample in a study of T cell repertoires in ileal Crohn's disease. Sequenced by immunoSEQ multiplex PCR; TCRdb stores in-frame clones only, minus some. The sample contains around 8,100 clones, around 81% of which appear only once. The specimen sequenced was ileal tissue. The receptors derive from an adult with Crohn's disease.

This sequence joins TRBV6-5 and TRBJ1-1; D may be TRBD1 (5 bases). This CDR3 region has 15 residues. Per the germline V gene, CDR1 is MNHEY and CDR2 is SVGAGI. Trimming shortened V by 7 bases and J by 3 bases, and 18 bases separated the two germline ends. CDR3 bases: TGTGCCAGCAATAACCCACTGGGGGGTCACACTGAAGCTTTCTTT. This translates into CASNNPLGGHTEAFF.

The chain employs TRBV25-1 and TRBJ2-1, with D maybe TRBD2 (6 bases). The V and J ends lost 2 bases and 1 base respectively, with 9 bases between them. The CDR3 spans 15 residues. Germline V gene lookup returns CDR1 MGHDK and CDR2 SYGVNS. DNA for the CDR3: TGTGCCAGCAGTGAAATCGCGGGGTCCTACAATGAGCAGTTCTTC. It codes for CASSEIAGSYNEQFF.

V usage is TRBV25-1 and J usage is TRBJ2-2, with TRBD1 matching over 7 bases. The germline V gene encodes CDR1 MGHDK and CDR2 SYGVNS. Germline trimming cut 4 bases from V and 5 bases from J; bases unmatched to any gene: 4. The CDR3 spans 14 residues. CDR3 DNA: TGTGCCAGCAGTGGGGACAGAAGAACCGGGGAGCTGTTTTTT. Translating gives CASSGDRRTGELFF.

J is TRBJ2-7 and V is TRBV2, with TRBD1 as a possible D gene (6 bases). CDR3 size: 13 residues. Germline V gene sequence: CDR1 SNHLY, CDR2 FYNNEI. V was trimmed by 2 bases and J by 2 bases, leaving 7 bases between them. CDR3 DNA: TGTGCCAGCAGTGAAACAGGGCCCTACGAGCAGTACTTC. It translates to CASSETGPYEQYF.

The chain links TRBV4-2 to TRBJ2-2; 9 positions agree with TRBD1. CDR3 length equals 16 residues. Germline V gene lookup returns CDR1 LGHNA and CDR2 YNFKEQ. Unmatched junction bases numbered 7, after V lost 3 bases and J lost 5 bases. The CDR3, as DNA: TGTGCCAGCAGCCAGGAAGGGACAGGGAATACCGGGGAGCTGTTTTTT. It encodes CASSQEGTGNTGELFF.

This chain uses TRBV4-1 with TRBJ1-2, with unresolved D. Germline CDR1 reads MGHRA; CDR2 reads YSYEKL. The CDR3 runs to 15 residues. The ends were cut back, 0 bases at V and 5 bases at J, with 13 bases in the middle. CDR3 bases: TGCGCCAGCAGCCAAGAGGGAAACAGCGGATATGGCTACACCTTC. Amino acid sequence: CASSQEGNSGYGYTF.